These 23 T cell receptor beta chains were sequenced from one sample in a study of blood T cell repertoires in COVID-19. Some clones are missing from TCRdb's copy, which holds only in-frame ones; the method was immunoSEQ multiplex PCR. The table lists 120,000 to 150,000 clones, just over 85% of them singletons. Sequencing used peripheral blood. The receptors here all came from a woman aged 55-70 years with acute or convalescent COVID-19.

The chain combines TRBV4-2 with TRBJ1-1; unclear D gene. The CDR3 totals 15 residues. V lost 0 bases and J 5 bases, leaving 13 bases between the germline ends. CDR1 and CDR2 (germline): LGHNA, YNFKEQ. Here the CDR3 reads CASSQDYPVLTEAFF. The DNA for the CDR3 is TGTGCCAGCAGCCAAGATTATCCGGTTCTGACTGAAGCTTTCTTT.

DNA of the CDR3: TGTGCCAGCAGTTCTACGGACAGGGGGTACACCTTC. This encodes CASSSTDRGYTF. The chain carries TRBV28 and TRBJ1-2; 10 bases map to TRBD1. The germline CDR1 and CDR2 sequences are MDHEN and SYDVKM. V gave up 4 bases and J gave up 11 bases; unmatched junction bases: 4. The CDR3 consists of 12 residues.

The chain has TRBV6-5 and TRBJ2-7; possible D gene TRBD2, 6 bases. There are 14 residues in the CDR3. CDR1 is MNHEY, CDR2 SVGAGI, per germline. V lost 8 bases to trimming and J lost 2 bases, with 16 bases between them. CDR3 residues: CASRRTTSTYEQYF. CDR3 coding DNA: TGTGCCAGCCGTCGGACTACCTCTACCTACGAGCAGTACTTC.

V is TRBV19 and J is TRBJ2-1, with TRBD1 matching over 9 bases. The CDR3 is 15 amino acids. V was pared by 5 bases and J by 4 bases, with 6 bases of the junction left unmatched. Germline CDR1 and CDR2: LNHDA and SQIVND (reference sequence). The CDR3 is CASSGLQGAYNEQFF. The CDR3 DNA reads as TGTGCCAGTAGTGGTCTACAGGGGGCTTACAATGAGCAGTTCTTC.

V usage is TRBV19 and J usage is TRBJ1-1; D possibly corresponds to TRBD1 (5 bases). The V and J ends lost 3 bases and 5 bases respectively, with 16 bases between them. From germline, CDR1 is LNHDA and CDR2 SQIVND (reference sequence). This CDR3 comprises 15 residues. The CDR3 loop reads CASSMVRSGGTEAFF. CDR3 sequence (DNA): TGTGCCAGTAGTATGGTCAGGAGCGGGGGGACTGAAGCTTTCTTT.

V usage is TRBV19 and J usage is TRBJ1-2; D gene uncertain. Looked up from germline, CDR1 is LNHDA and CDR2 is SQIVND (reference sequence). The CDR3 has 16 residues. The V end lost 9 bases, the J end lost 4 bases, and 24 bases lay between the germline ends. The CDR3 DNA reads TGTGCCAGCAAACCCCGGGCGGGATGGCGGGGCTATGGCTACACCTTC. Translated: CASKPRAGWRGYGYTF.

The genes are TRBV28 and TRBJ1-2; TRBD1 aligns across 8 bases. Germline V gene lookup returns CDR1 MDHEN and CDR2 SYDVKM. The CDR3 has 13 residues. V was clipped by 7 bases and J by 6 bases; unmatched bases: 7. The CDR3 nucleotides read TGTGCCAGCATCGGCCGCAGGGGGCATGGCTACACCTTC. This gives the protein CASIGRRGHGYTF.

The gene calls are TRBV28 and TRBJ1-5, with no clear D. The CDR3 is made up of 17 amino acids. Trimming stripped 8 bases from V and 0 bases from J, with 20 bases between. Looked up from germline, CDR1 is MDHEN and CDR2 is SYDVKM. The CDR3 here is CASQVPILVHSNQPQHF. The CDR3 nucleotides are TGTGCCAGCCAAGTACCCATACTTGTTCATAGCAATCAGCCCCAGCATTTT.

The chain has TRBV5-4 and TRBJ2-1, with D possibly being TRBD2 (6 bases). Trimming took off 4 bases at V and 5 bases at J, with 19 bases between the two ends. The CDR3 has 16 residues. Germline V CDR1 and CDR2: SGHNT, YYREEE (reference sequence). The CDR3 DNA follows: TGTGCCAGCAGCCCGGCCCCCGCGGGGCCCCACAATGAGCAGTTCTTC. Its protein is CASSPAPAGPHNEQFF.

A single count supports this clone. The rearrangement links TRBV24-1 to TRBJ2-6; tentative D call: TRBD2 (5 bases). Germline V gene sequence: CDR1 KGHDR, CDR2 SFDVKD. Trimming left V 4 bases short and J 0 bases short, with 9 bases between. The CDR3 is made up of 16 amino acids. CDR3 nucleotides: TGTGCCACCAGTGACCCTGGAGGCTCTGGGGCCAACGTCCTGACTTTC. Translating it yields CATSDPGGSGANVLTF.

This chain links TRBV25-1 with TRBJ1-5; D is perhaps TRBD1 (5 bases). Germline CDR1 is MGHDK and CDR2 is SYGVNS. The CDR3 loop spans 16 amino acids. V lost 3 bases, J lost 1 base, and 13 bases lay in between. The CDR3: CASSDSGLGSNQPQHF. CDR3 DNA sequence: TGTGCCAGCAGTGATTCAGGGCTCGGAAGCAATCAGCCCCAGCATTTT.

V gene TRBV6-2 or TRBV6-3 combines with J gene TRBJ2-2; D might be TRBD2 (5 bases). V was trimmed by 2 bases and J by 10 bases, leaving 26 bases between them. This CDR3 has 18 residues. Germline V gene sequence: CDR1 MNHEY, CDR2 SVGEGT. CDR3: CASSYAWRTVRINMELFF. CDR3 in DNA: TGTGCCAGCAGTTACGCCTGGCGGACTGTTCGAATTAATATGGAGCTGTTTTTT.

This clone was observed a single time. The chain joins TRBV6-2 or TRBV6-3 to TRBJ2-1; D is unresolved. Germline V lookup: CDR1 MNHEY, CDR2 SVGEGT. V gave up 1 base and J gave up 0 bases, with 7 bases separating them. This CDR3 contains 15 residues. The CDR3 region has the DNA TGTGCCAGCAGTTACTTCTCGGTCTCCTACAATGAGCAGTTCTTC. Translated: CASSYFSVSYNEQFF.

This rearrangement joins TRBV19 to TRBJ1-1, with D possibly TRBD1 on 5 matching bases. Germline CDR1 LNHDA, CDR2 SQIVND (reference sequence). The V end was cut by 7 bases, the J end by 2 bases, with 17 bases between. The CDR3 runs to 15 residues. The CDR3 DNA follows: TGTGCCAGTACCTCCAGGGTGAGGCTAAACACTGAAGCTTTCTTT. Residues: CASTSRVRLNTEAFF.

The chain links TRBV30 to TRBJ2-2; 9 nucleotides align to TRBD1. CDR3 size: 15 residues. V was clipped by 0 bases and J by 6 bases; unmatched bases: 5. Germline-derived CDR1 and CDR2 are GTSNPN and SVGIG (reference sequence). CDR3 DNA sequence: TGTGCCTGGAGTGTTGGAACAGGGGGCCCCGGGGAGCTGTTTTTT. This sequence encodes CAWSVGTGGPGELFF.

CDR3: CAWSVGEVQPQHF. CDR3 nucleotide sequence: TGTGCCTGGAGTGTTGGGGAGGTTCAGCCCCAGCATTTT. The chain combines TRBV30 with TRBJ1-5; no clear D gene. The CDR3 is 13 residues long. Germline CDR1 is GTSNPN and CDR2 is SVGIG (reference sequence). Deletions cut 0 bases from V and 6 bases from J, with 9 bases between.

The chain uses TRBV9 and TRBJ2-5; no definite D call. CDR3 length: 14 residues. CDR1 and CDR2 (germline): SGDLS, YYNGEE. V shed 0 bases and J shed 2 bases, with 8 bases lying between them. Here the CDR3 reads CASSVDPGQETQYF. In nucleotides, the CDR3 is TGTGCCAGCAGCGTAGATCCAGGTCAAGAGACCCAGTACTTC.

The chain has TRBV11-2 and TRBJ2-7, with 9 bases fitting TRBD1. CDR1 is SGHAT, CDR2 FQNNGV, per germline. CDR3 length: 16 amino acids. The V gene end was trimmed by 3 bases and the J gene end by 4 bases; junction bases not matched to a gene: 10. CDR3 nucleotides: TGTGCCAGCAGCTTTCAGGCCGGGACAGGGACTTACGAGCAGTACTTC. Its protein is CASSFQAGTGTYEQYF.

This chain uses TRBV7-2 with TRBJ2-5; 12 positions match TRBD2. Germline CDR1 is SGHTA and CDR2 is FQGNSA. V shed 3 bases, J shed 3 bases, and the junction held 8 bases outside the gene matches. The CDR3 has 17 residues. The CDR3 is CASSFGTSGRSKETQYF. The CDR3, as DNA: TGTGCCAGCAGCTTCGGGACTAGCGGGCGCTCAAAAGAGACCCAGTACTTC.

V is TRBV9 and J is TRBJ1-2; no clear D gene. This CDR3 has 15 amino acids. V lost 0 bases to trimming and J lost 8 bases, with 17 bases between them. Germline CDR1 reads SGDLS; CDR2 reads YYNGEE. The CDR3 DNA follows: TGTGCCAGCAGCGTAGCTGAGTCCCGTTCGGGGGGCTACACCTTC. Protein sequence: CASSVAESRSGGYTF.

The CDR3 reads CASSFRQGDGYTF. DNA of the CDR3: TGTGCCAGCAGCTTCCGACAGGGGGATGGCTACACCTTC. The V call is TRBV7-2, the J call TRBJ1-2, with 9 nucleotides matching TRBD1. The germline V gene encodes CDR1 SGHTA and CDR2 FQGNSA. The CDR3 has 13 amino acids. V gave up 3 bases and J gave up 6 bases; unmatched junction bases: 2.

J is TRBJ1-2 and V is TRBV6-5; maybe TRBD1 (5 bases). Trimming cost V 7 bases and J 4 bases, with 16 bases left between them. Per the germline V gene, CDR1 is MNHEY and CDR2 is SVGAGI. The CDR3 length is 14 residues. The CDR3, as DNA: TGTGCCAGCAACAACCAGGGAATCCTCTATGGCTACACCTTC. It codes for CASNNQGILYGYTF.

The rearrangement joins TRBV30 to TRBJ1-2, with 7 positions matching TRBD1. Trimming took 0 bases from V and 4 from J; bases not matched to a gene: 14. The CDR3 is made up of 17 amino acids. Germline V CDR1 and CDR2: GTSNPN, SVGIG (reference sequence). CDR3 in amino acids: CAWSVPSQGILGYGYTF. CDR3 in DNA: TGTGCCTGGAGTGTACCCTCACAGGGGATACTAGGCTATGGCTACACCTTC.